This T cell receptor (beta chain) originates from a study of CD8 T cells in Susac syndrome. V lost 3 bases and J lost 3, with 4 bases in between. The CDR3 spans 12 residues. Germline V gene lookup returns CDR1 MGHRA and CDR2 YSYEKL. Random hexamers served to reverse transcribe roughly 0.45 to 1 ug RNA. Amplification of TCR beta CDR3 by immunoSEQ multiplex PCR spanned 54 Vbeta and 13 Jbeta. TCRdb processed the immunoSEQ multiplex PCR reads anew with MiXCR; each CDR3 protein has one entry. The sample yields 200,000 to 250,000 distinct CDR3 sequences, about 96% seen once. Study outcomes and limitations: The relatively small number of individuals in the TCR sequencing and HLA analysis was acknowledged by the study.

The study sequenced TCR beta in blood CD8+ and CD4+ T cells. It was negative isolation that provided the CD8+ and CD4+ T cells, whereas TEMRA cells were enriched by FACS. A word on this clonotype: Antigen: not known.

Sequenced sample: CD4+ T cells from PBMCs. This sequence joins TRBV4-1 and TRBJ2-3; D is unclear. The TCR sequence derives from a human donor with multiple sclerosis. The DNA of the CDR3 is TGCGCCAGCAGCCATGGTACAGATACGCAGTATTTT. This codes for CASSHGTDTQYF.